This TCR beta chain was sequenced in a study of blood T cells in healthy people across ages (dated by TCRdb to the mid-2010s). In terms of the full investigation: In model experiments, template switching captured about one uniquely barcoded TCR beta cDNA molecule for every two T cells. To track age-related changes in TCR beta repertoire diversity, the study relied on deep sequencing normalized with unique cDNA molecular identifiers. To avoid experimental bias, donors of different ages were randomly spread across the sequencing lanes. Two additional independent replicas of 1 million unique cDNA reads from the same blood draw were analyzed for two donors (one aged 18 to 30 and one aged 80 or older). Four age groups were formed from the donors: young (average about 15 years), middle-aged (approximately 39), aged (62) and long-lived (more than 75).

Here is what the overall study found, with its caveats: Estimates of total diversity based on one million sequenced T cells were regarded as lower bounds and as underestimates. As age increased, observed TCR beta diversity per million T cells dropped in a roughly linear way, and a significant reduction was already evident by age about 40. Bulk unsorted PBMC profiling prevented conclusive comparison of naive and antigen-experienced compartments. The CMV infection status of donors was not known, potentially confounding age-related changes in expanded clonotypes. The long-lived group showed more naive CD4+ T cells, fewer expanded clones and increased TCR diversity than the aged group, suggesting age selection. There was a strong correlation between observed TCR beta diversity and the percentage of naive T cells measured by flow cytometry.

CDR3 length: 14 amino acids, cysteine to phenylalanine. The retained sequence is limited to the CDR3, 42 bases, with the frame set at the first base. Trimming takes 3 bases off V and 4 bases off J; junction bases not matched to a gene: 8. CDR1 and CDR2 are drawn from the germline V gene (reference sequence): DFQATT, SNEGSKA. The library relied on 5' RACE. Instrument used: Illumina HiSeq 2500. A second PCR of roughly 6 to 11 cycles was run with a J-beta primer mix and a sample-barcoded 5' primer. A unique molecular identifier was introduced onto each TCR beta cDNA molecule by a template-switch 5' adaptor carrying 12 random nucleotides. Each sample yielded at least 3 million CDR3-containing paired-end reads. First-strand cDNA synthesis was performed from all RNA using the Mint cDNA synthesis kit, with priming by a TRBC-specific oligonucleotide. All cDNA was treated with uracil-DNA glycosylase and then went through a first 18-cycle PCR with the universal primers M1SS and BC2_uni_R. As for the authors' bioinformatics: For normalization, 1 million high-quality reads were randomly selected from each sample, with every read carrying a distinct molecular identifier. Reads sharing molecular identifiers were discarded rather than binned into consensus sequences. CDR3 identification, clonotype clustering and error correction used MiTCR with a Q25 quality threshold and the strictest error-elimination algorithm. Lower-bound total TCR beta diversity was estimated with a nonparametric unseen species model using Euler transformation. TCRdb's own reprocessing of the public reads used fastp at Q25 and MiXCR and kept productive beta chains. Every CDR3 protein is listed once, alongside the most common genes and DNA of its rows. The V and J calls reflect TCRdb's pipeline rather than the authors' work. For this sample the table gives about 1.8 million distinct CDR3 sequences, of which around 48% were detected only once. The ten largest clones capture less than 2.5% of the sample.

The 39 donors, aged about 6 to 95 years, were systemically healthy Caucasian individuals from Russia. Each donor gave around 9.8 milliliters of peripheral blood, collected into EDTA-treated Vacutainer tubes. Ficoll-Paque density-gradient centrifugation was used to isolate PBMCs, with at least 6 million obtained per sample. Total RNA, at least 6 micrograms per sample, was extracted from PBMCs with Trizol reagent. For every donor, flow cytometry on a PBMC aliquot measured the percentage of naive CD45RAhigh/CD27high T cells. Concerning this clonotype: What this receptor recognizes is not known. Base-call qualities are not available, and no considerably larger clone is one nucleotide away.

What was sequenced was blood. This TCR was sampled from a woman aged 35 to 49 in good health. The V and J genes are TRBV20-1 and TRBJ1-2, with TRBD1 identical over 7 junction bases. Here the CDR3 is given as CSASETGRVYGYTF. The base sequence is TGCAGTGCTAGCGAGACAGGGAGAGTCTATGGCTACACCTTC.